This T cell receptor (beta chain) was observed in a study of shared clonotypes between healthy human individuals. The method was immunoSEQ multiplex PCR; TCRdb's version includes in-frame clones alone and lacks a portion of them. The table has under 600,000 clones, 90% to 97% seen once. Healthy adults negative for HIV, lacking recent acute infections or vaccinations, served as donors. Study results and caveats: Relative to their counterparts shared across all four donors, non-shared clonotypes exhibited diminished generation probabilities. Naive subsets typically showed greater estimated richness than memory subsets.

About this clone: The antigen is unknown.

Unmatched junction bases numbered 10, after V lost 3 bases and J lost 8 bases. Germline CDR1 reads SGHKS; CDR2 reads YYEKEE (reference sequence). CDR3 length: 15 amino acids. Material: naive CD4+ T cells sorted from blood. Subset of the sample: CD45RA+ positively selected. The chain uses TRBV5-5 and TRBJ1-4; 7 bases line up with TRBD1. The receptor was derived from a woman in her twenties or thirties in good health. The CDR3 is CASSSGTAVIEKLFF. The CDR3 nucleotides read TGTGCCAGCAGCTCCGGGACAGCCGTAATCGAAAAACTGTTTTTT.